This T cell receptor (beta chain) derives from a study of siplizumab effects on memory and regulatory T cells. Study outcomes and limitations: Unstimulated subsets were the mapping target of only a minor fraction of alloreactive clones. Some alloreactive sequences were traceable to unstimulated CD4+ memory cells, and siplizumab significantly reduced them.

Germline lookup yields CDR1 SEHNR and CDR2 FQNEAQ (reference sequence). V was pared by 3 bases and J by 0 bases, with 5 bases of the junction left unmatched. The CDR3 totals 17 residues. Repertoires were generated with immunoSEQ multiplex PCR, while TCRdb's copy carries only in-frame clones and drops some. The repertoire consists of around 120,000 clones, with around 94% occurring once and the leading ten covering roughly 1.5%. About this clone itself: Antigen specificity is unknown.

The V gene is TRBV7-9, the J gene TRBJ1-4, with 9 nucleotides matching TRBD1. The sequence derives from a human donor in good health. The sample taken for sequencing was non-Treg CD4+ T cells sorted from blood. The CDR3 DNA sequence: TGTGCCAGCAGCTTGGACAGGGGACGTGCAACTAATGAAAAACTGTTTTTT. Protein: CASSLDRGRATNEKLFF.